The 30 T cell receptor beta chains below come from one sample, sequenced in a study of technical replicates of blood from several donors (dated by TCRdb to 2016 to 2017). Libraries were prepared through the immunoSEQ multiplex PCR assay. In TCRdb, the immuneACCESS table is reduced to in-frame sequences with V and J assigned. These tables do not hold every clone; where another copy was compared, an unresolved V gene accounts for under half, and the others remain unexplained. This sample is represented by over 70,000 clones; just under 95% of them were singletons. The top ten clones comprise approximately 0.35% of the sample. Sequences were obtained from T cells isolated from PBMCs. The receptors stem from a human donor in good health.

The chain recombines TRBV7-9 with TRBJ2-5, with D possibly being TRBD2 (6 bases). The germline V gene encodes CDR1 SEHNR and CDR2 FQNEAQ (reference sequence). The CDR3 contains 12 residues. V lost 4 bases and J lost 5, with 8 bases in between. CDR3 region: CASSSSGETQYF. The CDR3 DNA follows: TGTGCCAGCAGCTCCAGCGGGGAGACCCAGTACTTC.

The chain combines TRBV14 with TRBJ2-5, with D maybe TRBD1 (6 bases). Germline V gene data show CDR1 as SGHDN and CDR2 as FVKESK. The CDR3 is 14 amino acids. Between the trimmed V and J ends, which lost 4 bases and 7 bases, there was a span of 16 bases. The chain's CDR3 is CASSLQRGFGTQYF. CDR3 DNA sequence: TGTGCCAGCAGCCTTCAAAGGGGGTTTGGGACCCAGTACTTC.

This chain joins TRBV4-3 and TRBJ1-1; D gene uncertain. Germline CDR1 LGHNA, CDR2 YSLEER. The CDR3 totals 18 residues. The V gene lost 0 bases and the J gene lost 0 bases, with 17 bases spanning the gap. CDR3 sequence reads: CASSQDSYVDFMNTEAFF. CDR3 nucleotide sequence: TGCGCCAGCAGCCAAGATAGTTACGTCGATTTCATGAACACTGAAGCTTTCTTT.

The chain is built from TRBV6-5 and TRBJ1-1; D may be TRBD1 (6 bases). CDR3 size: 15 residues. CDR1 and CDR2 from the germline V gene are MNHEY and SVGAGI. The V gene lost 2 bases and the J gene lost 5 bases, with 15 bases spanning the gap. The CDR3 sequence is CASSYNWGQVTEAFF. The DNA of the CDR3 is TGTGCCAGCAGTTACAACTGGGGGCAAGTGACTGAAGCTTTCTTT.

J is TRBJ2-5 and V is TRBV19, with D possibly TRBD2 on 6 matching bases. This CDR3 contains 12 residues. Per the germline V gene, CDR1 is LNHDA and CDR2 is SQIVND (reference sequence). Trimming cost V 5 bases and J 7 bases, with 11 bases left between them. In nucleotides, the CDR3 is TGTGCCAGTAGTTGGCAGGGAGGGACCCAGTACTTC. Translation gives CASSWQGGTQYF.

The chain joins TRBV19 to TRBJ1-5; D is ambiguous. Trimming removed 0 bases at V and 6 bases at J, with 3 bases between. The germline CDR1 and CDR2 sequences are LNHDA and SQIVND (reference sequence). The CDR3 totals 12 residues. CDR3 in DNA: TGTGCCAGTAGTATAGATATTCAGCCCCAGCATTTT. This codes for CASSIDIQPQHF. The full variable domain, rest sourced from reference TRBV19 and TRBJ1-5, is DGGITQSPKYLFRKEGQNVTLSCEQNLNHDAMYWYRQDPGQGLRLIYYSQIVNDFQKGDIAEGYSVSREKKESFPLTVTSAQKNPTAFYLCASSIDIQPQHFGDGTRLSIL.

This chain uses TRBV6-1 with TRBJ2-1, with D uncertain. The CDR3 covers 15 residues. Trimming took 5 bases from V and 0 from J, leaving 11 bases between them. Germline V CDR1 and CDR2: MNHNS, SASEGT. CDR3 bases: TGTGCCAGCAGTATCTCGCGGAACTCCTACAATGAGCAGTTCTTC. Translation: CASSISRNSYNEQFF.

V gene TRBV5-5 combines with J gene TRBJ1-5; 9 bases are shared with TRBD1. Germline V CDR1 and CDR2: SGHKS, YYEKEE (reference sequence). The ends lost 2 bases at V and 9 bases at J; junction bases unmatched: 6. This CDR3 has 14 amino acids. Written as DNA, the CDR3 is TGTGCCAGCAGCTTCGGACAGGGGTCAGCGCCCCAGCATTTT. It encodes CASSFGQGSAPQHF.

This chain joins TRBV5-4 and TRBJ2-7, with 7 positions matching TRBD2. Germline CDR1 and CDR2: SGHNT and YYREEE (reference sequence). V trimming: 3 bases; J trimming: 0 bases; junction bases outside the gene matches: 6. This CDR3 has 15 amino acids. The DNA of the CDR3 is TGTGCCAGCAGCTCCTTTAGCGGGTACTCCTACGAGCAGTACTTC. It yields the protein CASSSFSGYSYEQYF.

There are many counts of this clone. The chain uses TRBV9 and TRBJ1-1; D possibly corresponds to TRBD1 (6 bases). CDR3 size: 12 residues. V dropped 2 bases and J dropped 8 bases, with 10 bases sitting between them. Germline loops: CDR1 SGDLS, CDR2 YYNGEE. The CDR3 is CASSVGGLEAFF. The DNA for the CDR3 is TGTGCCAGCAGCGTCGGGGGGCTCGAAGCTTTCTTT. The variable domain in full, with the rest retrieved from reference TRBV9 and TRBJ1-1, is DSGVTQTPKHLITATGQRVTLRCSPRSGDLSVYWYQQSLDQGLQFLIQYYNGEERAKGNILERFSAQQFPDLHSELNLSSLELGDSALYFCASSVGGLEAFFGQGTRLTVV.

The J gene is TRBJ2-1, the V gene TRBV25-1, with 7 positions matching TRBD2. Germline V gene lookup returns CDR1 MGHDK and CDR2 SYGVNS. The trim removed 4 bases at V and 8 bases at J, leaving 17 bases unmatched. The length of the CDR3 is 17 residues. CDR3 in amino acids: CASSARLSTGTNYEQFF. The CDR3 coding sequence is TGTGCCAGCAGTGCGAGACTCTCGACCGGGACTAATTATGAGCAGTTCTTC. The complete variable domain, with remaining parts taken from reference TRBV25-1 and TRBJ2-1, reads EADIYQTPRYLVIGTGKKITLECSQTMGHDKMYWYQQDPGMELHLIHYSYGVNSTEKGDLSSESTVSRIRTEHFPLTLESARPSHTSQYLCASSARLSTGTNYEQFFGPGTRLTVL.

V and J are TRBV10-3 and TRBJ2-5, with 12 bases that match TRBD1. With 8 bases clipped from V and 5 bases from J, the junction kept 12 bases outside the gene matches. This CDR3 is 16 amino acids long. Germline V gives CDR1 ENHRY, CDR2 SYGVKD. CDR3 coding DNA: TGTGCCATCTCAGGGGGACAGGGGGCCTGGTCGGAGACCCAGTACTTC. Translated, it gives CAISGGQGAWSETQYF.

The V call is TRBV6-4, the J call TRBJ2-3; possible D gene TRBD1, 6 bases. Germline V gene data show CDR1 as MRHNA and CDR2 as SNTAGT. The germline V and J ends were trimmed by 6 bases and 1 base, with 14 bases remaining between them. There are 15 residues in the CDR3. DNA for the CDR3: TGTGCCAGCAGCCCTCCCCGACAGGGCACAGATACGCAGTATTTT. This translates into CASSPPRQGTDTQYF.

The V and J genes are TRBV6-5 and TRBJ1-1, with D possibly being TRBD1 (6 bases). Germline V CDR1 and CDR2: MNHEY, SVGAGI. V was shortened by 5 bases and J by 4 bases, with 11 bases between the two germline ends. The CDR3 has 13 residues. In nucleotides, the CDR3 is TGTGCCAGCAGTACAGGGACGGGCACTGAAGCTTTCTTT. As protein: CASSTGTGTEAFF.

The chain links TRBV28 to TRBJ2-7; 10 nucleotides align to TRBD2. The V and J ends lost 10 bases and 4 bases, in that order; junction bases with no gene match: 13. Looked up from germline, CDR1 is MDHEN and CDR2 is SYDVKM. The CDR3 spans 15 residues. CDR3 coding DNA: TGTGCCACCGGGACTAGCGTTCATGTAGGGTACGAGCAGTACTTC. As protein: CATGTSVHVGYEQYF.

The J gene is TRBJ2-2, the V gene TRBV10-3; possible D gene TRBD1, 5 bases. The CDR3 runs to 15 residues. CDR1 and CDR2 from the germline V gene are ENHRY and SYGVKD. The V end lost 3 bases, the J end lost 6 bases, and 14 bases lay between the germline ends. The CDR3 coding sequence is TGTGCCATCAGTGAAACAGGCAGATCGGCCGGGGAGCTGTTTTTT. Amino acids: CAISETGRSAGELFF.

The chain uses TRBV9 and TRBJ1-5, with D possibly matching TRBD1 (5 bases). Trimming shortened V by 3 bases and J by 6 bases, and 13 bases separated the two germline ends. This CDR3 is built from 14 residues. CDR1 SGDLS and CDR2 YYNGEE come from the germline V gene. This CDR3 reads CASSEDTSAQPQHF. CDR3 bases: TGTGCCAGCAGCGAGGACACGTCGGCTCAGCCCCAGCATTTT.

The CDR3: CASSYGGRGNTIYF. CDR3 nucleotide sequence: TGTGCCAGCAGCTATGGAGGAAGGGGAAACACCATATATTTT. V is TRBV5-6 and J is TRBJ1-3; no definite D call. The length of the CDR3 is 14 residues. Trimming shortened V by 3 bases and J by 4 bases, and 11 bases separated the two germline ends. Germline CDR1 SGHDT, CDR2 YYEEEE.

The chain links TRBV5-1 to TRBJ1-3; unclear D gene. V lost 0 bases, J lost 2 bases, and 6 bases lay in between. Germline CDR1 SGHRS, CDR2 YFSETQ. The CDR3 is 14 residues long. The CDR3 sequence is CASSLDQAGNTIYF. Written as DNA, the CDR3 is TGCGCCAGCAGCTTGGACCAGGCTGGAAACACCATATATTTT.

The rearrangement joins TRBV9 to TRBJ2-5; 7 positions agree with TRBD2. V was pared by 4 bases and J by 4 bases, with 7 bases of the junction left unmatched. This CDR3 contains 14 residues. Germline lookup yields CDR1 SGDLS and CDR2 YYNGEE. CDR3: CASSLSSGLETQYF. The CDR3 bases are TGTGCCAGCAGCCTTTCTAGCGGACTAGAGACCCAGTACTTC.

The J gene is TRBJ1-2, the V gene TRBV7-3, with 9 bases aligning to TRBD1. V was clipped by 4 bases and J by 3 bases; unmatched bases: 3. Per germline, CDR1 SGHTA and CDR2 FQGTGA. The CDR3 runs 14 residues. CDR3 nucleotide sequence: TGTGCCAGCAGCTCCACAGGGGGCGACTATGGCTACACCTTC. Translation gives CASSSTGGDYGYTF. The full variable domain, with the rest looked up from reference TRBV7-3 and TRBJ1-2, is GAGVSQTPSNKVTEKGKYVELRCDPISGHTALYWYRQSLGQGPEFLIYFQGTGAADDSGLPNDRFFAVRPEGSVSTLKIQRTERGDSAVYLCASSSTGGDYGYTFGSGTRLTVV.

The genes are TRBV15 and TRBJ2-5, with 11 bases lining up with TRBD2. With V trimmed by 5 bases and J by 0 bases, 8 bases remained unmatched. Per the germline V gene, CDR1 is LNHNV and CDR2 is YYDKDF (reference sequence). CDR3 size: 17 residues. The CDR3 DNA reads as TGTGCCACCAGCTGGGGACTAGCGGAAGAGTACCAAGAGACCCAGTACTTC. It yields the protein CATSWGLAEEYQETQYF.

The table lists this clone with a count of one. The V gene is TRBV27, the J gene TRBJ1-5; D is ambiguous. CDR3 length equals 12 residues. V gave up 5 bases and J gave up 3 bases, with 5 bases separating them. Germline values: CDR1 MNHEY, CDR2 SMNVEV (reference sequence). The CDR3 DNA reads TGTGCCAGCAGTCTTAACAATCAGCCCCAGCATTTT. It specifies CASSLNNQPQHF.

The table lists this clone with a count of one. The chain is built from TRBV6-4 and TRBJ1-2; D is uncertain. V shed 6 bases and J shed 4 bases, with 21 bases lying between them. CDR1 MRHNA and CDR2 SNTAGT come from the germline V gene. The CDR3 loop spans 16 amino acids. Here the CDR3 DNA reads TGTGCCAGCAGCGGGGTATCGTCGGCGGGGTTCTATGGCTACACCTTC. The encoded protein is CASSGVSSAGFYGYTF.

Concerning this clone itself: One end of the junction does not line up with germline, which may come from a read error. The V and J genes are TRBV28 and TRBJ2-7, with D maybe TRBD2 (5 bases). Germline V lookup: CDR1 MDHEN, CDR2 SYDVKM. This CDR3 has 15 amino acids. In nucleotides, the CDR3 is TGTGCCAGCAGCTTATCCCGGACTCGGACCTACGAGCAGTACTTC. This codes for CASSLSRTRTYEQYF.

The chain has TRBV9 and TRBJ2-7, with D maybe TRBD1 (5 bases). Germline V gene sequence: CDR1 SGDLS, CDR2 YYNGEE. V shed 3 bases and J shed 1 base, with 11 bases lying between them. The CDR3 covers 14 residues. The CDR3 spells CASSEGLGSYEQYF. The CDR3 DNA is TGTGCCAGCAGCGAGGGGTTGGGTTCCTACGAGCAGTACTTC. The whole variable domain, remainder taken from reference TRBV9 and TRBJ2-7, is DSGVTQTPKHLITATGQRVTLRCSPRSGDLSVYWYQQSLDQGLQFLIQYYNGEERAKGNILERFSAQQFPDLHSELNLSSLELGDSALYFCASSEGLGSYEQYFGPGTRLTVT.

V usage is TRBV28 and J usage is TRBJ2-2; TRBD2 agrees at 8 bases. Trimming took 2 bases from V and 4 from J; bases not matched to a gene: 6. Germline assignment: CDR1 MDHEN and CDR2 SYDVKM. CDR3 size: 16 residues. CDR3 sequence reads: CASSLDREGGTGELFF. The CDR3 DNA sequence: TGTGCCAGCAGTTTAGATCGGGAGGGCGGCACCGGGGAGCTGTTTTTT.

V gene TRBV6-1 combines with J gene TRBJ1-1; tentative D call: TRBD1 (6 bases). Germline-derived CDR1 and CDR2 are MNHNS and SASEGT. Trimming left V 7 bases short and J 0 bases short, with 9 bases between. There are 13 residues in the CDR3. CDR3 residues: CASTWTVNTEAFF. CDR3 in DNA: TGTGCCAGCACCTGGACAGTGAACACTGAAGCTTTCTTT.

The CDR3 is CASSINREGEKLFF. The CDR3 nucleotides are TGTGCCAGCAGTATCAACAGGGAGGGGGAAAAACTGTTTTTT. The rearrangement links TRBV27 to TRBJ1-4; D is perhaps TRBD1 (6 bases). Trimming left V 5 bases short and J 8 bases short, with 15 bases between. The germline V gene encodes CDR1 MNHEY and CDR2 SMNVEV (reference sequence). The CDR3 has 14 amino acids.

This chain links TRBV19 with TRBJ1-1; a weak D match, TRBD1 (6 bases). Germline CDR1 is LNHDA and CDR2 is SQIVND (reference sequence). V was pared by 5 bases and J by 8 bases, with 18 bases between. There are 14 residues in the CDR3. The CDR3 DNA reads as TGTGCCAGTAGTCCCACAGGGTTAATATTGGAAGCTTTCTTT. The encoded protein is CASSPTGLILEAFF.